This TCR beta chain emerged from a study of T cell responses to AZD1222 COVID-19 vaccine (dated by TCRdb to the early 2020s). With regard to the full study: A total of approximately 240 trial participants underwent TCR sequencing, of whom roughly 210 had received two doses of AZD1222 and about 25 had received two doses of the MenACWY control vaccine. Trial participants were enrolled by age into 18-55, 56-69 and 70-plus year subgroups, with around 150, 28 and 57 TCR-sequenced participants respectively. Study-level results and caveats: Vaccine-associated CD4 TCRs spanned the whole spike protein, with dominant responses in regions 160-218 and 743-854. Most participants were white British and females outnumbered males, and the authors suggested that clonal diversity may have been underestimated. In the small 56-69-year group, the increase in depth fell short of significance, most likely because of low power. Conclusions about previously exposed vaccinees are limited, since just five to seven AZD1222 recipients were seropositive for SARS-CoV-2 at baseline. Reportedly, close to half of the unique spike-specific TCRs recognized epitopes lying outside the regions that are mutated in the B.1.351 and B.1.1.7 variants. Because no day 14 peak-response samples were available, repertoires were characterized only after the peak T cell response. A significant rise in spike-specific TCR breadth and depth was observed after two AZD1222 doses relative to day 0 and relative to MenACWY recipients.

Points on this clone: This receptor's antigen is unknown. It has no much larger one-base neighbor in the sample; base qualities were not kept.

In light of the paper, this sample's time point label describes: baseline before first vaccination. Read against the paper, the sample's treatment or condition label means: meningococcal conjugate vaccine given as trial control. Samples from vaccinated people were obtained from the UK trials COV001 and COV002, which included a single-blind randomized controlled phase 2/3 trial of AZD1222 (ChAdOx1 nCoV-19) in healthy adults. For TCRbeta chain sequencing, PBMC samples were collected from trial participants at day 0 and at day 28 after the second dose. The CDR3 regions of human TCRbeta chains were subjected to immunosequencing. Per the authors' processing: Repertoire TCRs were checked for matches against a reference library of SARS-CoV-2-specific TCRs that had been generated using the MIRA antigen-specificity platform. Breadth was defined as the fraction of unique TCRs that were SARS-CoV-2-associated, and depth was defined as the fraction of total T cells that were SARS-CoV-2-associated. Using the MIRA data, each spike-specific TCR was mapped to the spike region that the TCR reacts to and placed in a CD4 or CD8 class. Log10-transformed breadth and depth values were compared by one-way ANOVA with Sidak's multiple comparisons tests. TCRdb limited this immuneACCESS table to in-frame rearrangements with V and J called. A share of clones is missing; checked studies link under half to unresolved V genes, and the rest is unexplained. V and J calls and clone size come straight from that table; D and trimming were deduced from the DNA. Recorded for this sample are about 93,000 clones; roughly 90% of them occurred a single time. The ten biggest clones cover around 2.8% of the sample.

The sequencing used peripheral blood, collected on day 0 of MenACWY control vaccination. The clonotype comes from an adult in good health.

The sequenced DNA is TGTGCCAGCAGCGCGACTGGGGGCGCGGAGACCCAGTACTTC. This encodes CASSATGGAETQYF. Recombination connected TRBV11-3 to TRBJ2-5; possibly the D gene is TRBD1, per 6 matching bases. CDR1 is given as SGHNT and CDR2 as YENEEA, both from the germline V gene. The CDR3 contains 14 residues, cysteine and phenylalanine counted. Only the CDR3 DNA stays, 42 bases, in frame from base 1. V and J lose 5 bases and 5 bases, and a span of 15 bases separates them.